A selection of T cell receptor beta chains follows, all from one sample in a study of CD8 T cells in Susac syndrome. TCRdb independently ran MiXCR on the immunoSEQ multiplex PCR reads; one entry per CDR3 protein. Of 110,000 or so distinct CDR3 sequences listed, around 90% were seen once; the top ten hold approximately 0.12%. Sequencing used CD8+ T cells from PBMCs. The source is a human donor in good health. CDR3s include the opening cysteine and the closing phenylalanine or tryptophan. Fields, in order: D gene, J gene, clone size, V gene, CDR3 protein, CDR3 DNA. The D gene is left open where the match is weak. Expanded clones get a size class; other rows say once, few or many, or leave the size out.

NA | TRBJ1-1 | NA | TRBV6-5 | CASSYAGRENTEAFF | TGTGCCAGCAGTTACGCGGGGCGCGAGAACACTGAAGCTTTCTTT
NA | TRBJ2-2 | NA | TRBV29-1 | CSVEEPGLLNTGELFF | TGCAGCGTTGAAGAGCCGGGACTCCTCAACACCGGGGAGCTGTTTTTT
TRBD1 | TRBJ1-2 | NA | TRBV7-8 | CASSLGSTGPYGYTF | TGTGCCAGCAGCTTAGGCTCGACAGGGCCCTATGGCTACACCTTC
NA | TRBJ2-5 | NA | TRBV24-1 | CATRDLGGAGAETQYF | TGTGCCACCAGAGATTTGGGGGGGGCAGGAGCGGAGACCCAGTACTTC
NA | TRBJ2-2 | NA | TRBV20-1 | CSAQDSGGTGELFF | TGCAGTGCCCAGGACTCCGGAGGCACCGGGGAGCTGTTTTTT
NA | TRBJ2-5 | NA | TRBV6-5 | CASSSSGFGQETQYF | TGTGCCAGCAGTTCCTCAGGGTTCGGCCAAGAGACCCAGTACTTC
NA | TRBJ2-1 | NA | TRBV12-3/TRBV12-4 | CASSLVVGQYNEQFF | TGTGCCAGCAGTTTAGTCGTCGGGCAGTACAATGAGCAGTTCTTC
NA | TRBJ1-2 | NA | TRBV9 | CASSAVGDGYTF | TGTGCCAGCAGCGCCGTGGGGGATGGCTACACCTTC
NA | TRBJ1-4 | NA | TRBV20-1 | CSAETTEGNEKLFF | TGCAGTGCTGAAACGACAGAGGGGAATGAAAAACTGTTTTTT
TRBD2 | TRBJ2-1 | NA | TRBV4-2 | CASSTTSGAGDIALF | TGTGCCAGCAGCACGACTAGCGGTGCCGGTGACATCGCTCTCTTC
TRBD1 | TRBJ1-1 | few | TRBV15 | CATSREWRQGRAGRNTEAFF | TGTGCCACCAGCAGAGAGTGGAGACAGGGGCGGGCAGGTCGGAACACTGAAGCTTTCTTT
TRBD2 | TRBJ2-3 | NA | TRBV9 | CASSLPLAGGPDTQYF | TGTGCCAGCAGCTTGCCCCTAGCGGGGGGGCCGGATACGCAGTATTTT
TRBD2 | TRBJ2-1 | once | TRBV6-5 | CASSYSTPLAGGEQFF | TGTGCCAGCAGTTACTCCACTCCACTAGCGGGAGGTGAGCAGTTCTTC
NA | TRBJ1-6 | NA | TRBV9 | CASSVGVYRDAPLHF | TGTGCCAGCAGCGTAGGGGTCTACAGGGATGCACCCCTCCACTTT
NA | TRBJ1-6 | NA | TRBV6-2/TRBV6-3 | CASTSANSPLHF | TGTGCCAGCACCTCAGCGAATTCACCCCTCCACTTT
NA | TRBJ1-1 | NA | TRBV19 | CASSIAGDTEAFF | TGTGCCAGTAGTATAGCTGGGGACACTGAAGCTTTCTTT
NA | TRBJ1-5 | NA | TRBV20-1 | CSAWAIGGPQHF | TGCAGTGCTTGGGCCATAGGGGGGCCCCAGCATTTT
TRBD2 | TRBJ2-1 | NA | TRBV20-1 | CSARWTSGLNEQFF | TGCAGTGCTAGATGGACTAGCGGGCTCAATGAGCAGTTCTTC
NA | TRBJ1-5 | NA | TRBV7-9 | CASSLTPTGKPGGHQPQHF | TGTGCCAGCAGCTTAACTCCAACTGGGAAACCGGGAGGACATCAGCCCCAGCATTTT
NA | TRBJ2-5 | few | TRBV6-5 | CASSYSQAQETQYF | TGTGCCAGCAGTTACTCGCAGGCTCAAGAGACCCAGTACTTC
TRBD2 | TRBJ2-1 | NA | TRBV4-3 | CASSQGEGTEQFF | TGCGCCAGCAGCCAAGGGGAGGGGACCGAGCAGTTCTTC
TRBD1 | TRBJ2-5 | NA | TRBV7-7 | CASSLGTGETQYF | TGTGCTAGCAGCTTAGGGACAGGCGAGACCCAGTACTTC
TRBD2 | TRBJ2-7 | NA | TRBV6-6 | CASRLAGGPFEQYF | TGTGCCAGCAGATTAGCGGGAGGGCCTTTCGAGCAGTACTTC
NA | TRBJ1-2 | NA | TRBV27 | CASSLRPAANYGYTF | TGTGCCAGCAGTTTAAGACCGGCAGCTAACTATGGCTACACCTTC
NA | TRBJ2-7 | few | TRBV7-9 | CASSLGRTGATYEQYF | TGTGCCAGCAGCTTAGGCAGAACGGGAGCAACCTACGAGCAGTACTTC
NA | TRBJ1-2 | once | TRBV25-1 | CASSKETVYGYTF | TGTGCCAGCAGTAAGGAGACAGTCTATGGCTACACCTTC
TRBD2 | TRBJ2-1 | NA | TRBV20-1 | CSARDPGAGGRKDNEQFF | TGCAGTGCTAGAGATCCGGGAGCGGGAGGGCGGAAAGACAATGAGCAGTTCTTC
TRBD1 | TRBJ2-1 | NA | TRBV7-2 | CASSLVAGGYNEQFF | TGTGCCAGCAGCTTAGTTGCAGGGGGCTACAATGAGCAGTTCTTC
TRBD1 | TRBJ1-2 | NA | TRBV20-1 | CSARTGRDYGYTF | TGCAGTGCCCGGACAGGGAGGGACTATGGCTACACCTTC
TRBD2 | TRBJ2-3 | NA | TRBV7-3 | CASSFTSGGASDTQYF | TGTGCCAGCAGCTTCACTAGCGGGGGGGCTAGTGATACGCAGTATTTT
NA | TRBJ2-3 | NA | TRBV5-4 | CASRPGPGEKDTQYF | TGTGCCAGCAGACCAGGGCCAGGGGAAAAAGATACGCAGTATTTT
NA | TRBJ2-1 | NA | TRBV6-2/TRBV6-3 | CASRRDSPGSSYNEQFF | TGTGCCAGCAGACGGGACTCTCCGGGGAGCTCCTACAATGAGCAGTTCTTC
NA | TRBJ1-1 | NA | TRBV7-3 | CASSLSPGLRNTEAFF | TGTGCCAGCAGCTTAAGTCCAGGGCTGAGGAACACTGAAGCTTTCTTT
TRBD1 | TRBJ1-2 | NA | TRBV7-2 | CASSPGTGALTF | TGTGCCAGCAGTCCAGGGACAGGTGCCCTCACCTTC
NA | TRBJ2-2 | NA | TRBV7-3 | CASSPPGHDNTGELFF | TGTGCCAGCAGCCCCCCGGGGCACGACAACACCGGGGAGCTGTTTTTT
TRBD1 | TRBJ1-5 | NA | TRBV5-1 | CASSLDRGPGRPQHF | TGCGCCAGCAGCTTGGACAGGGGTCCCGGTCGGCCCCAGCATTTT
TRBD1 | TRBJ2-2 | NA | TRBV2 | CASIPGQGSPGELFF | TGTGCCAGCATTCCGGGACAGGGATCTCCCGGGGAGCTGTTTTTT
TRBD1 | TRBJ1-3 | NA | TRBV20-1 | CSARSGGSSSGNTIYF | TGCAGTGCCCGCTCAGGGGGGTCGAGCTCTGGAAACACCATATATTTT
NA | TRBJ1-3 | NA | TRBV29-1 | CSVDSVGTIYF | TGCAGCGTTGACTCAGTCGGCACCATATATTTT
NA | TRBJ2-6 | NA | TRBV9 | CASSVGSFSGANVLTF | TGTGCCAGCTCTGTAGGGTCTTTCTCTGGGGCCAACGTCCTGACTTTC
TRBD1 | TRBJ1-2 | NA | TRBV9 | CASSEGQGARHYGYTF | TGTGCCAGCAGCGAAGGGCAGGGGGCGCGGCACTATGGCTACACCTTC
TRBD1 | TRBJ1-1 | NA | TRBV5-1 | CASSSGGMNTEAFF | TGCGCCAGCTCCTCAGGGGGGATGAACACTGAAGCTTTCTTT
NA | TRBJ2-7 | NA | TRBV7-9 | CASSLDTHEQYF | TGTGCCAGCAGCTTGGACACCCACGAGCAGTACTTC
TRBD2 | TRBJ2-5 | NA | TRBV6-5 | CASNPRLADQETQYF | TGTGCCTCCAACCCCCGGCTAGCGGACCAAGAGACCCAGTACTTC
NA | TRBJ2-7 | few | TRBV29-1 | CSAESTEQGLYF | TGCAGCGCTGAGTCAACCGAGCAAGGACTGTACTTC
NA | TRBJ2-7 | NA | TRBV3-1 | CASSQVTEQYF | TGTGCCAGCAGCCAAGTTACCGAGCAGTACTTC
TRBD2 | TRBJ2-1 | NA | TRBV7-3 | CASSTIAGALNEQFF | TGTGCCAGCAGCACAATAGCGGGGGCCCTGAATGAGCAGTTCTTC
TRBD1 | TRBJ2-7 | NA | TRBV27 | CASSSRGTRDRVSEQYF | TGTGCCAGCAGTTCAAGAGGAACTCGGGACAGGGTAAGCGAGCAGTACTTC
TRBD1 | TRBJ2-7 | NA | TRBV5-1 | CASSFGTGGRSRDEQYF | TGCGCCAGCAGCTTTGGGACAGGGGGCCGGTCGAGGGACGAGCAGTACTTC
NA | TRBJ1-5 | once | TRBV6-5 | CASSYSIQGNQPQHF | TGTGCCAGCAGTTACTCGATCCAGGGCAATCAGCCCCAGCATTTT
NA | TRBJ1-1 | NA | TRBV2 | CASTTASTEAFF | TGTGCCAGCACCACAGCGTCAACTGAAGCTTTCTTT
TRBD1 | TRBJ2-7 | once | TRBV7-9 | CASSLAFIRGTGELYEQYF | TGTGCCAGCAGCCTTGCCTTTATACGCGGGACAGGTGAACTCTACGAGCAGTACTTC
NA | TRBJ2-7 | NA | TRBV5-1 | CASSDLYEQYF | TGCGCCAGCAGTGATCTTTACGAGCAGTACTTC
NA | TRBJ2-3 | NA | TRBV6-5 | CASSYSRGGRTDTQYF | TGTGCCAGCAGTTACTCAAGGGGGGGGCGAACAGATACGCAGTATTTT
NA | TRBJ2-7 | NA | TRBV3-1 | CASSQGMTRPLDEQYF | TGTGCCAGCAGCCAAGGAATGACAAGGCCCCTCGACGAGCAGTACTTC
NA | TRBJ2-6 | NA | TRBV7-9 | CASSSIISGANVLTF | TGTGCCAGCAGCTCAATTATCTCTGGGGCCAACGTCCTGACTTTC
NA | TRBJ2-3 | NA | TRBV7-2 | CASSFTVARGDTQYF | TGTGCCAGCAGCTTTACGGTAGCCCGTGGAGATACGCAGTATTTT
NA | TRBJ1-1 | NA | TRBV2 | CASSLGPSTEAFF | TGTGCCAGCAGTTTGGGCCCGAGCACTGAAGCTTTCTTT
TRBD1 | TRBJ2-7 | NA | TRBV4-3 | CASSRAPVGTGPDEQYF | TGCGCCAGCAGCCGAGCCCCGGTCGGGACAGGGCCGGATGAGCAGTACTTC